Sequencing of this T cell receptor beta chain was carried out in a study of OX40 agonist ivuxolimab in advanced cancers. The overall study: Prior therapy, whether anti-PD-1, anti-PD-L1 or anti-CTLA-4, was allowed, and roughly 41% had some.

Using immunoSEQ multiplex PCR, the repertoire was profiled, and TCRdb retains in-frame clones only, with some absent. The sample carries approximately 100,000 clones, 70% to 90% recorded once. Overall study findings and caveats: More expanded clones were found, on average, in CD8+ than in CD4+ T cells.

Trimming at V came to 0 bases and at J to 5 bases, leaving 5 bases not matched to a gene. CDR1 and CDR2 from the germline V gene are LNHNV and YYDKDF (reference sequence). CDR3 length: 15 residues. This clone has just a few counts. Antigen: not known. The chain links TRBV15 to TRBJ1-1, with TRBD1 identical over 8 bases. Sequenced material: CD4+ or CD8+ T cells sorted from blood, taken in a trial of the OX40 agonist ivuxolimab. The receptor was derived from an adult with an advanced solid tumor such as melanoma, head and neck, liver or kidney cancer. The CDR3 here is CATSRETGEGTEAFF. CDR3 in DNA: TGTGCCACCAGCAGAGAGACAGGGGAAGGGACTGAAGCTTTCTTT.